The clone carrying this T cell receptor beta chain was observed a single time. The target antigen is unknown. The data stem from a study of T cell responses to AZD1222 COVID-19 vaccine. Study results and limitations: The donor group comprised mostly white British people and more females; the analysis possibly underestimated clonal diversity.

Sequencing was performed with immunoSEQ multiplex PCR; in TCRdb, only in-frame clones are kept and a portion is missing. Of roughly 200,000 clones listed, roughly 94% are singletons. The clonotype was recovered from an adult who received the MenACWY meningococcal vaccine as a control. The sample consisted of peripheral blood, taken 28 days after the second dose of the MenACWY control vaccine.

The CDR3 DNA follows: TGTGCCAGCTCACGGTTAAGGGAGCCCACAGATACGCAGTATTTT. Residues: CASSRLREPTDTQYF. The J gene is TRBJ2-3, the V gene TRBV18, with D possibly TRBD2 on 5 matching bases. From germline, CDR1 is KGHSH and CDR2 LQKENI. The CDR3 extends over 15 amino acids. With 4 bases removed from V and 2 bases from J, the gap between germline ends came to 13 bases.